Listed here is a single T cell receptor beta chain. In germline, CDR1 is SGHVS, CDR2 FQNEAQ. The CDR3 has 15 residues. V shed 4 bases and J 9 bases; nucleotides not matched to a gene: 13. In making TCR beta libraries, quantitative 5'-RACE with molecular barcodes was used. Each CDR3 protein gets one entry after TCRdb re-called the 5' RACE reads with MiXCR. The top ten clones hold around 13% of a sample with just over 350,000 distinct CDR3 sequences, around 20% of them seen once. These data originate in a study of CD8 T cells in ankylosing spondylitis. This sequence originates from a male donor with ankylosing spondylitis or in good health (not recorded which). The sequenced sample consisted of blood, either unsorted or a sorted T cell fraction (not recorded which). J is TRBJ2-5 and V is TRBV7-8, with 8 nucleotides matching TRBD2. For the CDR3, the DNA is TGTGCCAGCAGCTCCGGGACTAGGGCCGTAGGGGCCCAGTACTTC. Amino acid sequence: CASSSGTRAVGAQYF.